This entry features one TCR beta chain sequence. The germline gives CDR1 MDHEN, CDR2 SYDVKM. The CDR3 is 13 residues long. The V and J ends lost 6 bases and 7 bases respectively, with 10 bases between them. The sample comes from a study of blood T cell repertoires in COVID-19. Overall study: The United States, Italy and Spain provided the acute and convalescent COVID-19 samples.

Cohort assignment relied on participant-reported clinical history. Symptom resolution, clearance, or two negative PCRs marked the recovered donors of Cohort 3. Authors' processing steps: Amplification of reference gene primers provided the estimated nucleated cell counts. Profiling relied on immunoSEQ multiplex PCR, and the TCRdb table lists in-frame clones only, not all of them. V and J calls and clone size follow that table, whereas D and trimming were derived from the DNA. Among over 200,000 clones, approximately 83% were seen once, and the ten largest hold 1.5% to 2%. This sequence originates from a woman in her 50s who had recovered from COVID-19. The sample taken for sequencing was PBMCs or T cells enriched from blood (not recorded which). The chain uses TRBV28 and TRBJ1-6; a possible D gene is TRBD1 (6 bases). The CDR3: CASSGQPNSPLHF. In DNA form, the CDR3 reads TGTGCCAGCAGCGGACAGCCGAATTCACCCCTCCACTTT.